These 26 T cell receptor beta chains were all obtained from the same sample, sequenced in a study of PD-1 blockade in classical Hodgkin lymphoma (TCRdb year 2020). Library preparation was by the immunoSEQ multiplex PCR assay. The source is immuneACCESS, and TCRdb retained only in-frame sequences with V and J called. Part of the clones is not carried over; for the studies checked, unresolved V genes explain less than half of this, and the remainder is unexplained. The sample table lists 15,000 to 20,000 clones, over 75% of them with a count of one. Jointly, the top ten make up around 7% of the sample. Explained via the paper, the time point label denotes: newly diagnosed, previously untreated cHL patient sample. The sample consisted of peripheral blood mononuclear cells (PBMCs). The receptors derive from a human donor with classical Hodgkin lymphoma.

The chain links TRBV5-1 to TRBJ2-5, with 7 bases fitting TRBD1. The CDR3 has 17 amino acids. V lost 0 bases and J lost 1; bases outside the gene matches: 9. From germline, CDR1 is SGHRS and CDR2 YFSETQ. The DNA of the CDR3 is TGCGCCAGCAGCTTGGACAGGGGCAGAAGGATCCAAGAGACCCAGTACTTC. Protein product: CASSLDRGRRIQETQYF.

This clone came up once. CDR3 in amino acids: CASSLGHMQYF. Here the CDR3 DNA reads TGTGCCAGCAGCCTGGGGCATATGCAGTACTTC. The chain couples TRBV14 to TRBJ2-7; tentative D call: TRBD1 (5 bases). The CDR3 is 11 residues long. V was clipped by 4 bases and J by 9 bases, with 10 bases between them. Germline V gene lookup returns CDR1 SGHDN and CDR2 FVKESK.

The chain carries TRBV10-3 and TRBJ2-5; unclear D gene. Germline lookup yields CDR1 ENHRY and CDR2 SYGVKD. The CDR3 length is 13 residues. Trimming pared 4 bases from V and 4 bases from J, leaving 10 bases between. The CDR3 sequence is CAISGNPRETQYF. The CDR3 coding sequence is TGTGCCATCAGTGGTAACCCCCGAGAGACCCAGTACTTC.

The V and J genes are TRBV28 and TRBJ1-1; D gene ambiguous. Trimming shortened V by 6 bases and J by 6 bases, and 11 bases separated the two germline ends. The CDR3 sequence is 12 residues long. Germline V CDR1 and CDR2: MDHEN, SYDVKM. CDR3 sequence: CASSPSGAEAFF. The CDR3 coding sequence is TGTGCCAGCAGCCCTAGCGGGGCTGAAGCTTTCTTT.

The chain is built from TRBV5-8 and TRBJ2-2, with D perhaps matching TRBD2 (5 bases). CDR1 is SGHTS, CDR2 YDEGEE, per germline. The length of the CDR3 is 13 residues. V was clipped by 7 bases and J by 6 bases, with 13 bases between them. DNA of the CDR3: TGTGCCAGCGCGCGCCTAGCCGCCGGGGAGCTGTTTTTT. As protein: CASARLAAGELFF.

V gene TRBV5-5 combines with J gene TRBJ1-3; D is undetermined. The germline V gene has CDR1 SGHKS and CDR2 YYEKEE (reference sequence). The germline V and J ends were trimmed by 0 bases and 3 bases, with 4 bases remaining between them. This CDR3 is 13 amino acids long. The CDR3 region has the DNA TGTGCCAGCAGCTTGGACCATGGAAACACCATATATTTT. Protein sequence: CASSLDHGNTIYF.

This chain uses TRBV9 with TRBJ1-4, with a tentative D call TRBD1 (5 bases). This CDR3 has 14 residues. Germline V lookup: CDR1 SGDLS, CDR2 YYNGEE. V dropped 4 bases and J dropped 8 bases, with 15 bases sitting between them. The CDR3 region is CASSPTRAEEKLFF. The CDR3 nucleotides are TGTGCCAGCAGCCCGACCAGGGCCGAGGAAAAACTGTTTTTT.

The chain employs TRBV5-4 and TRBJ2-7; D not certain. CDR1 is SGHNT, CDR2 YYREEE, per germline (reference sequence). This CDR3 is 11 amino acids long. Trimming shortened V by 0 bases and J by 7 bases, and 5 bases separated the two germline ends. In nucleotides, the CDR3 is TGTGCCAGCAGCTTGGAACTTGAGCAGTACTTC. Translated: CASSLELEQYF.

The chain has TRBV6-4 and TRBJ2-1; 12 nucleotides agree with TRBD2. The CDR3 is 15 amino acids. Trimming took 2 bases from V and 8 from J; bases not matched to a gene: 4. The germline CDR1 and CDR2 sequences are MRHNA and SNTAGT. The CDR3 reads CASSDGTSGQDEQFF. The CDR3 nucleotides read TGTGCCAGCAGTGACGGGACTAGCGGGCAGGATGAGCAGTTCTTC.

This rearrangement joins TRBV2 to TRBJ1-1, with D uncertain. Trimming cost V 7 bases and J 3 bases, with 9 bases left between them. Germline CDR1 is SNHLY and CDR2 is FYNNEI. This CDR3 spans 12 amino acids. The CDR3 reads CASTPRYTEAFF. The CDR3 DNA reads TGTGCCAGCACCCCAAGGTACACTGAAGCTTTCTTT.

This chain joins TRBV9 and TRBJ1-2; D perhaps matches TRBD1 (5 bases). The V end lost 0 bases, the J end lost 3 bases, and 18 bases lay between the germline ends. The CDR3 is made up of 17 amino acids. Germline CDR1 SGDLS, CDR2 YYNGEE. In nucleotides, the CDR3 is TGTGCCAGCAGCGTAGCTCCAGGGCAGGGAGTACACTATGGCTACACCTTC. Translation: CASSVAPGQGVHYGYTF.

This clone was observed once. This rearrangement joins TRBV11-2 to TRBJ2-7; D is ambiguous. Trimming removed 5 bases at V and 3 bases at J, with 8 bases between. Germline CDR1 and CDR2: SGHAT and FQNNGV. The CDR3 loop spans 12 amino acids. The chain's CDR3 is CASSPQSYEQYF. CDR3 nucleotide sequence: TGTGCCAGCAGCCCTCAAAGCTACGAGCAGTACTTC.

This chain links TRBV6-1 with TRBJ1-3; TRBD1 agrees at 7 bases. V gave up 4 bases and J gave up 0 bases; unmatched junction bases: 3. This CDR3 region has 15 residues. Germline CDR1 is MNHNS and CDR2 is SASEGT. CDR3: CASSVGTVSGNTIYF. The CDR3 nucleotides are TGTGCCAGCAGTGTCGGGACAGTCTCTGGAAACACCATATATTTT.

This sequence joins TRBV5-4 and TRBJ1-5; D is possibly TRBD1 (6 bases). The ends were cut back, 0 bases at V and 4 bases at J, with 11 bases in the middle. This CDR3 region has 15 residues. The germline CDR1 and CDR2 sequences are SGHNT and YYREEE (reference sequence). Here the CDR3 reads CASSLDAGANQPQHF. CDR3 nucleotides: TGTGCCAGCAGCTTGGATGCGGGGGCGAATCAGCCCCAGCATTTT.

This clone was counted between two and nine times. The CDR3 is CASSTGLSTDTQYF. CDR3 bases: TGTGCCAGCAGCACAGGCTTAAGCACAGATACGCAGTATTTT. V usage is TRBV6-5 and J usage is TRBJ2-3; D possibly corresponds to TRBD1 (5 bases). This CDR3 spans 14 amino acids. Germline CDR1 is MNHEY and CDR2 is SVGAGI. V lost 6 bases to trimming and J lost 0 bases, with 10 bases between them.

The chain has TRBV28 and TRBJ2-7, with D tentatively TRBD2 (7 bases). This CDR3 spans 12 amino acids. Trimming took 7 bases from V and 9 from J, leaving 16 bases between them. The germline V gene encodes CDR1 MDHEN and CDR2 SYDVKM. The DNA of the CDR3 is TGTGCCAGCACAACCCCCCGGGGGGCGCAGTACTTC. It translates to CASTTPRGAQYF.

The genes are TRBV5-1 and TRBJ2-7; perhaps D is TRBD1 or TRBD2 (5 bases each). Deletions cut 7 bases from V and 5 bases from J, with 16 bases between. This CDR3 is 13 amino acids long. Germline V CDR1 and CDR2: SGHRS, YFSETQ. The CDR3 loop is CASSGLGFNEQYF. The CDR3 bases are TGCGCCAGCTCGGGGCTAGGTTTCAACGAGCAGTACTTC.

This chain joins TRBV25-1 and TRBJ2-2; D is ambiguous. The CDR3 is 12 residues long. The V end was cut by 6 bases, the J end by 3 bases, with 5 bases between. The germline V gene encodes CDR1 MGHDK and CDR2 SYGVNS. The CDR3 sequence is CASSNYTGELFF. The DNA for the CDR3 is TGTGCCAGCAGCAACTACACCGGGGAGCTGTTTTTT.

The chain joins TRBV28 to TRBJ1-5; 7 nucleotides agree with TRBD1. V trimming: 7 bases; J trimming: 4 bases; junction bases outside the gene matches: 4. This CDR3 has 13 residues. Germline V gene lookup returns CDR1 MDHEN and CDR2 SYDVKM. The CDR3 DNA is TGTGCCAGCACCACACAGGGGAATCAGCCCCAGCATTTT. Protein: CASTTQGNQPQHF.

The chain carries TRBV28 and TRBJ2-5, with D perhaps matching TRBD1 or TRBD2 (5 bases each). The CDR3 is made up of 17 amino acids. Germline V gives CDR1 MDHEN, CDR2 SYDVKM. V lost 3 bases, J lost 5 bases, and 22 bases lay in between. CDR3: CASSFGAVGEGWETQYF. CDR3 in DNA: TGTGCCAGCAGTTTCGGGGCGGTGGGCGAGGGGTGGGAGACCCAGTACTTC.

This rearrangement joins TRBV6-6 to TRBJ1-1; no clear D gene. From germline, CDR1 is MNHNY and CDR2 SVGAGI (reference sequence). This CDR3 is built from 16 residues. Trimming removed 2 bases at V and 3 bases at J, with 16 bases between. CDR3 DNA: TGTGCCAGCAGTTACCCTACGGGCCCGGGAGACACTGAAGCTTTCTTT. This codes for CASSYPTGPGDTEAFF.

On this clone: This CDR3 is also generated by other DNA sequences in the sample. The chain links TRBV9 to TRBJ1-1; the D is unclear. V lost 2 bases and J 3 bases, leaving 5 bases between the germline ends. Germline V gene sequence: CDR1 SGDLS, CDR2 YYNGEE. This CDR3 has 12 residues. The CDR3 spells CASSVVDTEAFF. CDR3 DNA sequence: TGTGCCAGCAGCGTTGTTGACACTGAAGCTTTCTTT.

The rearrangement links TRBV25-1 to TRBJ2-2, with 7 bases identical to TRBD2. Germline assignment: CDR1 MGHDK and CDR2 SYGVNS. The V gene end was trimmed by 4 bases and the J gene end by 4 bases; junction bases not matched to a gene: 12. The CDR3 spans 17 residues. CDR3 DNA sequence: TGTGCCAGCAGTGCCGTCCGGGGGGAAACGGGCACCGGGGAGCTGTTTTTT. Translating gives CASSAVRGETGTGELFF.

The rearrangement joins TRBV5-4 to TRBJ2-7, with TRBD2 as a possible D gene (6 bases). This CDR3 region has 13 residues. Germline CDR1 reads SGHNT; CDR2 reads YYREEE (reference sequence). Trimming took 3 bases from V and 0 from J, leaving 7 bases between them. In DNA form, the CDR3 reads TGTGCCAGCAGCTATAGCGGCTCCTACGAGCAGTACTTC. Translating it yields CASSYSGSYEQYF.

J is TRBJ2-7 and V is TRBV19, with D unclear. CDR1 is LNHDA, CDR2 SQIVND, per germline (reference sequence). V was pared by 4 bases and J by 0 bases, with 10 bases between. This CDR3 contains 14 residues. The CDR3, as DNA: TGTGCCAGTAGTACCCGGGTTAGCTCCTACGAGCAGTACTTC. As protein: CASSTRVSSYEQYF.

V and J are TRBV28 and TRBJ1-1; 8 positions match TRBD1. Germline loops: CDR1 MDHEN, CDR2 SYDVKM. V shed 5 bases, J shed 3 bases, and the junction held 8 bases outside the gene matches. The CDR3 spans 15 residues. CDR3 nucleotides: TGTGCCAGCAGTCCGGGGGACAGGAAGGACACTGAAGCTTTCTTT. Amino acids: CASSPGDRKDTEAFF.